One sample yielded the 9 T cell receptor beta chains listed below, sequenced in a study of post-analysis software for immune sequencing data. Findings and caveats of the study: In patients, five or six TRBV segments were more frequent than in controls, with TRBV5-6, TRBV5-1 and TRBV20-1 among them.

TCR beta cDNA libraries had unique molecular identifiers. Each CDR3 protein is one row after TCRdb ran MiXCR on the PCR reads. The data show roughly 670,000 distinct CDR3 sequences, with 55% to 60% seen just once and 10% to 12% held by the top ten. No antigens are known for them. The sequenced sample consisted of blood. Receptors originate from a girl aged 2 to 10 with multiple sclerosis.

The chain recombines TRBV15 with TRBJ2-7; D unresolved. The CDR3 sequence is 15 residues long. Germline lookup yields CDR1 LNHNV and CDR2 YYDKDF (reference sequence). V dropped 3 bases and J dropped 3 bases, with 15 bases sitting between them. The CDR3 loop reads CATSSRREVFYEQYF. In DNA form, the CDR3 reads TGTGCCACCAGCAGCCGGCGAGAGGTCTTCTACGAGCAGTACTTC.

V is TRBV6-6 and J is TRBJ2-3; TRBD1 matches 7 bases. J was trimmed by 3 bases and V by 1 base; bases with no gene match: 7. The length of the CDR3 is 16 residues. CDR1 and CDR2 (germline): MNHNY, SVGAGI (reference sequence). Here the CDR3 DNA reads TGTGCCAGCAGTTACTATGACAGGGTGGAGACAGATACGCAGTATTTT. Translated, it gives CASSYYDRVETDTQYF.

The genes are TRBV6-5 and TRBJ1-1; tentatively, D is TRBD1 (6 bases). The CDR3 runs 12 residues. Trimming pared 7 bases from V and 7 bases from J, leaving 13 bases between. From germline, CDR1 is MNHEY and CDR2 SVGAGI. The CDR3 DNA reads TGTGCCAGCAATCGGGGACATAATGAAGCTTTCTTT. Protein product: CASNRGHNEAFF.

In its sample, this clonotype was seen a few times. The CDR3 region is CSVTSGGYNEQFF. CDR3 sequence (DNA): TGCAGCGTTACAAGCGGGGGGTACAATGAGCAGTTCTTC. The chain uses TRBV29-1 and TRBJ2-1; TRBD2 matches at 9 bases. CDR1 and CDR2 from the germline V gene are SQVTM and ANQGSEA. This CDR3 spans 13 amino acids. The trim removed 5 bases at V and 4 bases at J, leaving 3 bases unmatched.

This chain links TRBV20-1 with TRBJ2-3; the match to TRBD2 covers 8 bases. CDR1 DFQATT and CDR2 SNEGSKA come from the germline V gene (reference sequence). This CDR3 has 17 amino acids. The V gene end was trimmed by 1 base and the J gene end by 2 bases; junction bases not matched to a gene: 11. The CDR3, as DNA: TGCAGTGCTAGAGCGATGAGGACTAGCAGATACACAGATACGCAGTATTTT. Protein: CSARAMRTSRYTDTQYF.

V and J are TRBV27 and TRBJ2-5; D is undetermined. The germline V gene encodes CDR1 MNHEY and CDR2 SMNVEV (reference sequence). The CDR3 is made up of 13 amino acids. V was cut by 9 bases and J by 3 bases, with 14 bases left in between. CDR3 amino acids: CARVGNSKETQYF. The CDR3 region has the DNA TGTGCCAGGGTCGGTAATTCGAAAGAGACCCAGTACTTC.

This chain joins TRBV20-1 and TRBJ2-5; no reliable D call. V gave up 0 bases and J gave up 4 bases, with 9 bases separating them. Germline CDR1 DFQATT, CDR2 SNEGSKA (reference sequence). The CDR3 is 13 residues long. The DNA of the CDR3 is TGCAGTGCTAGAGAAGGACGGGCAGAGACCCAGTACTTC. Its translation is CSAREGRAETQYF.

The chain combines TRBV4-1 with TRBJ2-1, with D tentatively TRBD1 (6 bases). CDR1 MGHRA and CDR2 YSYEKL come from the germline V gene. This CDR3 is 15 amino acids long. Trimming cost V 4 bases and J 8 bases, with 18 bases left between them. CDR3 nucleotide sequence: TGCGCCAGCAGCCTCCATGGGGGCCCGAGGGATGAGCAGTTCTTC. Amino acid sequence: CASSLHGGPRDEQFF.

The chain's CDR3 is CASSSTSGIMETQYF. The CDR3 nucleotides are TGCGCCAGCAGCTCGACTAGCGGGATAATGGAGACCCAGTACTTC. V and J are TRBV5-1 and TRBJ2-5; the match to TRBD2 covers 11 bases. Losses at the gene ends were 3 bases for V and 5 bases for J; bases not matched to a gene: 6. Germline assignment: CDR1 SGHRS and CDR2 YFSETQ. The CDR3 covers 15 residues.